The clone carrying this TCR beta chain has only a few counts. Germline trimming cut 5 bases from V and 9 bases from J; bases unmatched to any gene: 8. The CDR3 is 14 amino acids. Per germline, CDR1 MGHDK and CDR2 SYGVNS. RNA amounts of about 0.5 to 1 ug underwent reverse transcription with random hexamers. TCR beta CDR3 was amplified by immunoSEQ covering 54 Vbeta and 13 Jbeta. TCRdb ran MiXCR on the immunoSEQ multiplex PCR reads and lists one entry per CDR3 protein. The data hold about 300,000 distinct CDR3 sequences, with approximately 90% observed a single time. The source of the sample is a study of CD8 T cells in Susac syndrome. Blood CD8+ and CD4+ T cells underwent high-throughput TCR beta sequencing. The multiple sclerosis control group was made up of treatment-naive patients with stable or active relapsing-remitting disease.

Sequenced input: CD8+ T cells from PBMCs. This sequence was found in a human donor with multiple sclerosis. V gene TRBV25-1 combines with J gene TRBJ2-1, with 9 positions matching TRBD1. CDR3: CASSRTGEASEQFF. The CDR3 nucleotides read TGTGCCAGCAGTCGGACAGGGGAGGCTAGTGAGCAGTTCTTC.